Following are 2 T cell receptor beta chains from one sample sequenced in a study of shared clonotypes between healthy human individuals (dated by TCRdb to 2019 to 2021). Library preparation used the immunoSEQ multiplex PCR assay. This is the immuneACCESS table as TCRdb keeps it, with only in-frame sequences that have V and J called. A part of the clones is gone; compared with another copy, unresolved V genes explain less than half, and the rest is unexplained. The sample has 2 million to 2.5 million clones on record, approximately 95% of them singletons. Of the sample, 1% to 1.3% falls within the top ten clones. CD8 naive samples were CD45RO-negative cells positively selected for CCR7, giving a CD45RA+CCR7+ population that excluded TemRA cells. The sample was naive CD8+ T cells sorted from blood. In light of the paper, this sample's cell subset or site label describes: CD45RA+CCR7+. The receptors derive from a man aged 18 to 35 in good health.

The V and J genes are TRBV5-1 and TRBJ1-1; a weak D match, TRBD1 (6 bases). Trimming took 2 bases from V and 6 from J, leaving 26 bases between them. CDR1 SGHRS and CDR2 YFSETQ come from the germline V gene. The CDR3 totals 18 residues. Here the CDR3 DNA reads TGCGCCAGCAGCTTTGGAGTGACGGACGGGCAGGGGTGGGCTGAAGCTTTCTTT. It yields the protein CASSFGVTDGQGWAEAFF.

V usage is TRBV6-5 and J usage is TRBJ2-5; D perhaps matches TRBD1 (5 bases). Germline V lookup: CDR1 MNHEY, CDR2 SVGAGI. Trimming cost V 11 bases and J 2 bases, with 12 bases left between them. The CDR3 covers 12 residues. CDR3 nucleotides: TGTGCCGTAAAGACAGAGCAAGAGACCCAGTACTTC. It is translated as CAVKTEQETQYF.